This entry describes one TCR beta chain. This sample stems from a study of blood T cell repertoires in COVID-19. Study-wide background: Samples taken during acute and convalescent COVID-19 were collected in the United States, Italy and Spain. PBMCs, B-cell-depleted T cells, or T cells were the source of the cDNA or gDNA that made up the material.

CDR3 length: 15 residues. Per germline, CDR1 SGHNT and CDR2 YYREEE (reference sequence). Trimming removed 5 bases at V and 1 base at J, with 12 bases between. In the original analysis: Scientists estimated how many nucleated cells there were by amplifying reference gene primers. Repertoires were generated with immunoSEQ multiplex PCR, while TCRdb's copy carries only in-frame clones and drops some. The DNA was the basis for D and trimming; V, J and clone size are from that table. The table lists around 290,000 clones, about 89% of them singletons. The sequencing sample was made of peripheral blood. V gene TRBV5-4 combines with J gene TRBJ2-2; possibly TRBD2 for D (5 bases). The receptor was derived from a middle-aged man with acute or convalescent COVID-19. CDR3 sequence reads: CASSPRARNTGELFF. The CDR3 coding sequence is TGTGCCAGCAGTCCGAGGGCCCGGAACACCGGGGAGCTGTTTTTT.